These T cell receptor beta chains were read from a single sample in a study of a mutant IDH1 vaccine in newly diagnosed glioma. Using immunoSEQ multiplex PCR, the repertoire was profiled, and TCRdb retains in-frame clones only, with some absent. The repertoire holds approximately 36,000 clones, with under 90% as singletons. These receptors lack a known antigen. The source was peripheral blood mononuclear cells (PBMCs), collected from a glioma patient whose treatment included an IDH1 peptide vaccine. The receptors here all came from a young woman with glioma. Some clones in this sample may be carry-over from other donors' samples. Each CDR3 is given with its conserved first and last residue. A D gene is named only where the DNA matches it firmly. Some rows mark clone size as missing; the rest say once, few, many or name a class of expanded clone.

DNA	CDR3	V	size	D	J
TGTGCCAGCAGTTTATGGGGAAACACTGAAGCTTTCTTT	CASSLWGNTEAFF	TRBV28	few	NA	TRBJ1-1
TGTGCCAGCAGCTTAGGACAGGGGACCGTACATGGCTACACCTTC	CASSLGQGTVHGYTF	TRBV5-5	NA	TRBD1	TRBJ1-2
TGTGCCAGCACCGCCCGGGGTCGGGCCACCTACGAGCAGTACTTC	CASTARGRATYEQYF	TRBV6-6	NA	NA	TRBJ2-7
TGTGCCAGCAGCGTATTGTCAGGCATCTCTGGGGCCAACGTCCTGACTTTC	CASSVLSGISGANVLTF	TRBV9	NA	NA	TRBJ2-6
TGTGCCAGCAGCGTAGCCGTCGCGGGAGGGCCTAATGAGCAGTTCTTC	CASSVAVAGGPNEQFF	TRBV9	NA	TRBD2	TRBJ2-1
TGTGCCAGCAGCTTGACTCGCCCCGGGACAGCGTACAATGAGCAGTTCTTC	CASSLTRPGTAYNEQFF	TRBV5-6	NA	TRBD1	TRBJ2-1
TGCGCCAGCAGCCCCTTGGGGGCAAGATCCTACAATGAGCAGTTCTTC	CASSPLGARSYNEQFF	TRBV4-1	NA	NA	TRBJ2-1
TGTGCCAGCGGCCAGGCGGGATGGTCCAATGAGCAGTTCTTC	CASGQAGWSNEQFF	TRBV11-3	NA	NA	TRBJ2-1
TGCGCCAGTCAGACCGGGACAGGGTTTTTCGAGCAGTACTTC	CASQTGTGFFEQYF	TRBV10-2	medium-sized	TRBD1	TRBJ2-7
TGTGCCAGCGGACGGACTAGCGGGAGCACAGATACGCAGTATTTT	CASGRTSGSTDTQYF	TRBV28	NA	TRBD2	TRBJ2-3
TGTGCCAGCAGCGTAGACACCGGGGAGCTGTTTTTT	CASSVDTGELFF	TRBV9	NA	NA	TRBJ2-2
TGTGCCAGCAGCCCTAAGGCTAGCAGAGACACAGATACGCAGTATTTT	CASSPKASRDTDTQYF	TRBV7-9	NA	NA	TRBJ2-3
TGTGCCAGCAGCGTAGGGGGAGCCAAAAACATTCAGTACTTC	CASSVGGAKNIQYF	TRBV9	NA	NA	TRBJ2-4
TGTGCCAGCACGCCGGGCTGGGGGGTGATAACTTTCTTT	CASTPGWGVITFF	TRBV6-1	NA	NA	TRBJ1-1
TGTGCCAGCAGCCCGGACTCAGGGATCTACGAGCAGTACTTC	CASSPDSGIYEQYF	TRBV7-2	NA	NA	TRBJ2-7
TGTGCCAGCAGCGGAGGGACAGAAAACACTGAAGCTTTCTTT	CASSGGTENTEAFF	TRBV7-9	NA	TRBD1	TRBJ1-1
TGCGCCAGCAGTGAAAGGGGCATCTACGAGCAGTACTTC	CASSERGIYEQYF	TRBV10-2	NA	NA	TRBJ2-7
TGTGCCAGCAGCTCCAGTGGCGACAATGAGCAGTTCTTC	CASSSSGDNEQFF	TRBV9	NA	NA	TRBJ2-1
TGTGCCAGTGAGGAGGGGACAGACGAGCAGTACTTC	CASEEGTDEQYF	TRBV6-6	NA	NA	TRBJ2-7
TGTGCCAGCAGTTTAGGCCCGAACACTGAAGCTTTCTTT	CASSLGPNTEAFF	TRBV27	few	NA	TRBJ1-1
TGCGCCAGCCAAGCGGGAGAGTCCTACAATGAGCAGTTCTTC	CASQAGESYNEQFF	TRBV5-1	NA	TRBD2	TRBJ2-1
TGTGCCAGCAGCACTAGACCAGATCCCTACGAGCAGTACTTC	CASSTRPDPYEQYF	TRBV9	few	NA	TRBJ2-7
TGTGCCAGCAGTTACTCGGGGGCAGCCTTAAACACTGAAGCTTTCTTT	CASSYSGAALNTEAFF	TRBV6-5	NA	NA	TRBJ1-1
TGTGCCAGCAGCCAAGACCGGGGACTAGCGGCCTACAATGAGCAGTTCTTC	CASSQDRGLAAYNEQFF	TRBV14	NA	TRBD2	TRBJ2-1
TGTGCCTGGAGTGTTGGGGGGCCCTACACCTTC	CAWSVGGPYTF	TRBV30	NA	NA	TRBJ1-2
TGTGCCAGCAGCCAGGCGGGACTAGCGGGAGTGTCCTACAATGAGCAGTTCTTC	CASSQAGLAGVSYNEQFF	TRBV5-4	NA	TRBD2	TRBJ2-1
TGTGCCAGCAGTTACTCGCCCGGACTGCCCGTGGAGCAGTACTTC	CASSYSPGLPVEQYF	TRBV6-5	NA	NA	TRBJ2-7
TGTGCCAGCAGTGTGCTCAGTCCCTATGGCTACACCTTC	CASSVLSPYGYTF	TRBV2	NA	NA	TRBJ1-2
TGTGCCAGCAGCTTATGGACAGGGGATGGCTACACCTTC	CASSLWTGDGYTF	TRBV7-9	NA	TRBD1	TRBJ1-2
TGTGCCAGCAGCGCTTTGGGGGCTCCCTCAGGCTACACCTTC	CASSALGAPSGYTF	TRBV9	NA	NA	TRBJ1-2
TGTGCCAGCAGCGGAGAGGCGATAGATGGCACTGAAGCTTTCTTT	CASSGEAIDGTEAFF	TRBV7-9	NA	NA	TRBJ1-1
TGTGCCAGCGAAACAGGGGGCACTGAAGCTTTCTTT	CASETGGTEAFF	TRBV2	few	TRBD1	TRBJ1-1
TGTGCCATCTCGCGAAAAGACAGCCTCAATCAGCCCCAGCATTTT	CAISRKDSLNQPQHF	TRBV6-1	few	NA	TRBJ1-5
TGTGCCAGCAGCCCACATAGCGGGGGTAACACCGGGGAGCTGTTTTTT	CASSPHSGGNTGELFF	TRBV9	NA	TRBD2	TRBJ2-2
TGTGCCAGCAGTCAGGGGGATACGTCCTACGAGCAGTACTTC	CASSQGDTSYEQYF	TRBV28	NA	TRBD1	TRBJ2-7
TGTGCCAGCTCTGGGGGTTACGGGGCCAACGTCCTGACTTTC	CASSGGYGANVLTF	TRBV28	NA	NA	TRBJ2-6
TGTGCCAGCAGCTCAATCCCTAGCGGTCAGCCCCAGCATTTT	CASSSIPSGQPQHF	TRBV27	NA	NA	TRBJ1-5
TGTGCCAGCAGTTACGGGACTAGCGGCCAAGAGACCCAGTACTTC	CASSYGTSGQETQYF	TRBV6-5	NA	TRBD2	TRBJ2-5
TGTGCCAGCAGCTTGGCCCCGGGACTACCAGATACGCAGTATTTT	CASSLAPGLPDTQYF	TRBV5-4	NA	TRBD2	TRBJ2-3
TGTGCCAGCAGGGGGGGTGAAGCTTTCTTT	CASRGGEAFF	TRBV2	NA	NA	TRBJ1-1
TGTGCCAGTAGTATGACAGGGGGCGGAGGTGAAAAACTGTTTTTT	CASSMTGGGGEKLFF	TRBV19	NA	TRBD1	TRBJ1-4
TGTGCCAGCAGCCGAGAGATGGGACCGAATAATGAAAAACTGTTTTTT	CASSREMGPNNEKLFF	TRBV4-2	NA	NA	TRBJ1-4
TGCAGCGTTGAAGGCGTAGCCGCAAGCTCCTACAATGAGCAGTTCTTC	CSVEGVAASSYNEQFF	TRBV29-1	NA	NA	TRBJ2-1
TGTGCCAGCAGTGACAGGGGAGATACTGAAGCTTTCTTT	CASSDRGDTEAFF	TRBV6-1	NA	NA	TRBJ1-1
TGTGCCAGCAGCGTAGGGGTGGGACCCTACGAGCAGTACTTC	CASSVGVGPYEQYF	TRBV9	NA	NA	TRBJ2-7
TGTGCCAGCAGCTCTACCGCGGTATACGAGCAGTACTTC	CASSSTAVYEQYF	TRBV2	NA	NA	TRBJ2-7
TGTGCCAGCAGCCGGCCGGGACTAGCGGGAGTTGATGAGCAGTTCTTC	CASSRPGLAGVDEQFF	TRBV7-9	NA	TRBD2	TRBJ2-1
TGTGCCAGCAGTTTAGGGCGGGAGGGGTACAATGAGCAGTTCTTC	CASSLGREGYNEQFF	TRBV27	NA	TRBD2	TRBJ2-1